The 21 T cell receptor beta chains given below trace back to one sample, sequenced in a study of T cell responses to AZD1222 COVID-19 vaccine. Sequencing was performed with immunoSEQ multiplex PCR; in TCRdb, only in-frame clones are kept and a portion is missing. This table has 140,000 to 150,000 clones, about 94% appearing once. Sequences were derived from peripheral blood, sampled on day 0 of AZD1222 vaccination. The origin of the receptors is an adult in good health.

This chain joins TRBV10-3 and TRBJ2-7; TRBD2 agrees at 7 bases. The CDR3 totals 13 residues. Germline V gives CDR1 ENHRY, CDR2 SYGVKD. V shed 6 bases and J 3 bases; nucleotides not matched to a gene: 5. The CDR3, as DNA: TGTGCCATCAGGTCCACTAGCGTCTACGAGCAGTACTTC. Translation: CAIRSTSVYEQYF.

This clone came up once. J is TRBJ1-4 and V is TRBV3-1 (or the pseudogene TRBV3-2); D uncertain. The germline V and J ends were trimmed by 0 bases and 0 bases, with 8 bases remaining between them. This CDR3 comprises 16 residues. The V gene's germline CDR1 is LGHDT and CDR2 YNNKEL (reference sequence). CDR3 region: CASSQDVGATNEKLFF. Written as DNA, the CDR3 is TGTGCCAGCAGCCAAGATGTAGGCGCAACTAATGAAAAACTGTTTTTT.

The chain uses TRBV6-6 and TRBJ1-1; a weak D match, TRBD1 (5 bases). CDR1 and CDR2 from the germline V gene are MNHNY and SVGAGI (reference sequence). This CDR3 has 15 amino acids. V was cut by 5 bases and J by 1 base, with 14 bases left in between. CDR3 region: CASSRSTAGNTEAFF. CDR3 sequence (DNA): TGTGCCAGCAGTCGATCGACAGCCGGGAACACTGAAGCTTTCTTT.

This chain joins TRBV7-9 and TRBJ1-2; D is perhaps TRBD1 (6 bases). V was trimmed by 0 bases and J by 6 bases, leaving 14 bases between them. Germline CDR1 and CDR2: SEHNR and FQNEAQ (reference sequence). The CDR3 has 15 amino acids. CDR3 protein: CASSLADLGANGYTF. CDR3 in DNA: TGTGCCAGCAGCTTAGCCGATTTGGGGGCCAATGGCTACACCTTC.

V is TRBV30 and J is TRBJ1-1, with a weak D call TRBD1 (5 bases). The CDR3 is 12 residues long. From germline, CDR1 is GTSNPN and CDR2 SVGIG (reference sequence). The V end lost 0 bases, the J end lost 6 bases, and 8 bases lay between the germline ends. CDR3 nucleotides: TGTGCCTGGAGTGTGGGGCTCCCTGAAGCTTTCTTT. This sequence encodes CAWSVGLPEAFF.

In this sample, this clone turned up a few times. This chain links TRBV27 with TRBJ1-6; D gene ambiguous. Germline V gene data show CDR1 as MNHEY and CDR2 as SMNVEV (reference sequence). Trimming shortened V by 2 bases and J by 0 bases, and 8 bases separated the two germline ends. CDR3 size: 16 residues. The CDR3 reads CASSLSSRSYNSPLHF. The CDR3 DNA is TGTGCCAGCAGTTTAAGCTCCCGCTCCTATAATTCACCCCTCCACTTT.

This clone has just one count. The rearrangement joins TRBV5-1 to TRBJ1-1; D uncertain. Trimming shortened V by 3 bases and J by 3 bases, and 15 bases separated the two germline ends. Germline V gene lookup returns CDR1 SGHRS and CDR2 YFSETQ. This CDR3 region has 15 residues. The CDR3 protein is CASSSDTFEDTEAFF. CDR3 coding DNA: TGCGCCAGCAGCTCTGACACGTTTGAGGACACTGAAGCTTTCTTT.

V is TRBV11-2 and J is TRBJ1-1; the D is unclear. There are 16 residues in the CDR3. Trimming shortened V by 3 bases and J by 0 bases, and 14 bases separated the two germline ends. Germline V gene lookup returns CDR1 SGHAT and CDR2 FQNNGV. CDR3 coding DNA: TGTGCCAGCAGCTTCACTGGAGAGGGAGTGAACACTGAAGCTTTCTTT. Protein product: CASSFTGEGVNTEAFF.

The chain links TRBV3-1 (or the pseudogene TRBV3-2) to TRBJ1-2, with D hard to call. Trimming stripped 4 bases from V and 3 bases from J, with 12 bases between. The CDR3 consists of 14 residues. Per germline, CDR1 LGHDT and CDR2 YNNKEL (reference sequence). CDR3 coding DNA: TGTGCCAGCAGCCCACAAGGGCGGGACTATGGCTACACCTTC. Amino acid sequence: CASSPQGRDYGYTF.

The chain links TRBV3-1 (or the pseudogene TRBV3-2) to TRBJ2-1; D gene ambiguous. V was cut by 3 bases and J by 9 bases, with 6 bases left in between. The CDR3 loop spans 11 amino acids. From germline, CDR1 is LGHDT and CDR2 YNNKEL (reference sequence). CDR3 protein: CASSHRGEQFF. DNA for the CDR3: TGTGCCAGCAGCCATAGAGGTGAGCAGTTCTTC.

The V gene is TRBV12-3 or TRBV12-4, the J gene TRBJ2-2; no clear D. V shed 5 bases and J shed 8 bases, with 6 bases lying between them. This CDR3 spans 11 amino acids. The CDR3 loop is CASSETGELFF. The CDR3 DNA follows: TGTGCCAGCAGTGAGACAGGGGAGCTGTTTTTT.

The rearrangement uses TRBV9 and TRBJ1-1; 9 positions match TRBD1. CDR3 length: 15 residues. Per germline, CDR1 SGDLS and CDR2 YYNGEE. The J segment lost 6 bases and the V segment lost 0 bases, leaving 6 bases of the junction unmatched. The CDR3, as DNA: TGTGCCAGCAGCGTAGGAGGAACAGGGGGCCCTGAAGCTTTCTTT. Translation: CASSVGGTGGPEAFF.

The rearrangement uses TRBV19 and TRBJ1-5; 7 nucleotides match TRBD1. CDR3 size: 15 residues. Per the germline V gene, CDR1 is LNHDA and CDR2 is SQIVND (reference sequence). Germline trimming cut 3 bases from V and 3 bases from J; bases unmatched to any gene: 5. CDR3 sequence: CASSMGTELNQPQHF. The CDR3 nucleotides read TGTGCCAGTAGTATGGGGACAGAGCTCAATCAGCCCCAGCATTTT. Full variable domain (outside the CDR3, taken from reference TRBV19 and TRBJ1-5): DGGITQSPKYLFRKEGQNVTLSCEQNLNHDAMYWYRQDPGQGLRLIYYSQIVNDFQKGDIAEGYSVSREKKESFPLTVTSAQKNPTAFYLCASSMGTELNQPQHFGDGTRLSIL.

The chain recombines TRBV6-2 or TRBV6-3 with TRBJ1-3, with a weak D call TRBD1 (5 bases). V was shortened by 6 bases and J by 4 bases, with 19 bases between the two germline ends. The CDR3 extends over 16 amino acids. Germline CDR1 and CDR2: MNHEY and SVGEGT. The CDR3 loop reads CASSPSQGLFGNTIYF. In DNA, the CDR3 is TGTGCCAGCAGCCCTTCCCAGGGACTTTTCGGAAACACCATATATTTT.

This clone was recorded once. The chain has TRBV6-5 and TRBJ1-5, with D uncertain. Germline V CDR1 and CDR2: MNHEY, SVGAGI. The CDR3 covers 13 residues. V lost 6 bases and J 0 bases, leaving 6 bases between the germline ends. As DNA, the CDR3 is TGTGCCAGCAGCTCGGGTAGCAATCAGCCCCAGCATTTT. Translation gives CASSSGSNQPQHF.

In nucleotides, the CDR3 is TGTGCCAGCAGCCCGGGACAGGGGGCTAACTATGGCTACACCTTC. This codes for CASSPGQGANYGYTF. This chain joins TRBV3-1 (or the pseudogene TRBV3-2) and TRBJ1-2; 11 bases map to TRBD1. V lost 4 bases and J lost 0; bases outside the gene matches: 1. CDR1 is LGHDT and CDR2 is YNNKEL in the germline V gene (reference sequence). The CDR3 runs 15 residues.

This clone was counted a single time. V usage is TRBV25-1 and J usage is TRBJ1-1; no definite D call. CDR1 and CDR2 from the germline V gene are MGHDK and SYGVNS. The CDR3 is 12 amino acids. V lost 6 bases and J lost 0, with 5 bases in between. The CDR3, as DNA: TGTGCCAGCAGCCAGGTGAACACTGAAGCTTTCTTT. Translating gives CASSQVNTEAFF.

This chain links TRBV25-1 with TRBJ1-1; a weak D match, TRBD1 (6 bases). V was cut by 5 bases and J by 1 base, with 8 bases left in between. The CDR3 is made up of 13 amino acids. From germline, CDR1 is MGHDK and CDR2 SYGVNS. In DNA form, the CDR3 reads TGTGCCAGCAGTCGGGACACGAACACTGAAGCTTTCTTT. Amino acid sequence: CASSRDTNTEAFF.

This clone was observed a single time. This chain links TRBV7-3 with TRBJ2-5; perhaps TRBD2 as D (7 bases). V lost 2 bases to trimming and J lost 5 bases, with 15 bases between them. Germline V gene lookup returns CDR1 SGHTA and CDR2 FQGTGA. The CDR3 covers 15 residues. The CDR3 is CASSLLSGTSETQYF. The CDR3 coding sequence is TGTGCCAGCAGCTTATTAAGCGGGACATCCGAGACCCAGTACTTC.

This clone appeared once. This rearrangement joins TRBV6-5 to TRBJ1-3, with D unclear. Germline CDR1 reads MNHEY; CDR2 reads SVGAGI. The CDR3 extends over 14 amino acids. V lost 6 bases to trimming and J lost 4 bases, with 13 bases between them. CDR3 sequence reads: CASSPTAGGNTIYF. CDR3 DNA sequence: TGTGCCAGCAGCCCCACGGCGGGAGGAAACACCATATATTTT.

This clone has only one observation. The chain couples TRBV29-1 to TRBJ2-3; TRBD2 matches at 9 bases. In germline, CDR1 is SQVTM, CDR2 ANQGSEA. This CDR3 spans 14 amino acids. The junction had 7 bases not matched to a gene; V was cut back by 7 bases and J by 2 bases. CDR3 nucleotides: TGCAGCGCGGGACTAGCACCCTACACAGATACGCAGTATTTT. Translating gives CSAGLAPYTDTQYF.